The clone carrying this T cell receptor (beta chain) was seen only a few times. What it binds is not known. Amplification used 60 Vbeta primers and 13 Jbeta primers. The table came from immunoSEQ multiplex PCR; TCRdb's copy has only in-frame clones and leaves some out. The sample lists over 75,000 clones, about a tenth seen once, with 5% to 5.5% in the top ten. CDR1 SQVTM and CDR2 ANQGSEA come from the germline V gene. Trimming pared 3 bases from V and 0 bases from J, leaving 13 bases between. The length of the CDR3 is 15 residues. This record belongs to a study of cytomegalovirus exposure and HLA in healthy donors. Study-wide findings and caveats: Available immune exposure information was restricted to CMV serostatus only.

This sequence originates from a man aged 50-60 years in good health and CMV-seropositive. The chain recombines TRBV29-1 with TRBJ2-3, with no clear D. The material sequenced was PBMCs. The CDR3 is CSVERRRQSTDTQYF. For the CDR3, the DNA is TGCAGCGTTGAGCGGCGGCGTCAAAGCACAGATACGCAGTATTTT.